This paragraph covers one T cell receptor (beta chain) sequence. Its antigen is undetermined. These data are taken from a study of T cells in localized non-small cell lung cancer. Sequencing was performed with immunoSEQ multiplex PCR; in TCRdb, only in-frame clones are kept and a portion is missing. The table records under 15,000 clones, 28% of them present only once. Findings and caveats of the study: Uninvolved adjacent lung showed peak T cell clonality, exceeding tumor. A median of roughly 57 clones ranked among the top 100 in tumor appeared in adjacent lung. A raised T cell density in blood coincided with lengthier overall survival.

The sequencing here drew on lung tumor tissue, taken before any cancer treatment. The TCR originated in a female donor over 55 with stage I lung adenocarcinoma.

The DNA for the CDR3 is TGTGCCAGCACCCAGGCTGCAAATGAGCAGTTCTTC. Translated, it gives CASTQAANEQFF. J is TRBJ2-1 and V is TRBV28; D gene ambiguous. The CDR3 contains 12 residues. Germline assignment: CDR1 MDHEN and CDR2 SYDVKM. The V end was cut by 7 bases, the J end by 7 bases, with 11 bases between.